This T cell receptor (beta chain) was recorded in a study of tumour-infiltrating T cells in Burkitt lymphoma. Study details: Overall and progression-free survival were predicted by productive clonality.

The germline V and J ends were trimmed by 4 bases and 0 bases, with 9 bases remaining between them. The CDR3 contains 14 residues. Germline loops: CDR1 MNHNY, CDR2 SVGAGI (reference sequence). Clones were sequenced by immunoSEQ multiplex PCR, and TCRdb holds only the in-frame ones, with some missing. The sample has 15,000 to 20,000 clones, around four fifths seen once. This clone was picked up one time. Sequenced sample: tumor tissue. The chain recombines TRBV6-6 with TRBJ1-1; TRBD1 might be the D (5 bases). The clonotype comes from a human donor with diffuse large B-cell lymphoma. CDR3 loop: CASSFEGMNTEAFF. The CDR3 nucleotides are TGTGCCAGCAGTTTCGAGGGGATGAACACTGAAGCTTTCTTT.